This record covers a single T cell receptor beta chain. Its antigen has not been determined. There are 15 amino acids in the CDR3, from cysteine to phenylalanine inclusive. Left in the record is the CDR3 DNA by itself, 45 bases read in frame from the first base. From a lookup of the germline V gene (reference sequence), CDR1 and CDR2 are LGHDT and YNNKEL. V loses 1 base at its end and J loses 13 bases; junction bases beyond the gene matches: 8. This specimen comes from a study of control samples from healthy donors and cancer patients (dated by TCRdb to 2019 to 2021). Library preparation used the immunoSEQ multiplex PCR assay. This immuneACCESS table, as held by TCRdb, lists in-frame sequences with V and J called but not all clones. Of the missing ones, under half trace to an unresolved V gene in checked studies; the others have no known cause. This sample's table contains fewer than 250,000 clones. In total, the top ten clones hold less than 2.5% of the sample.

This receptor chain uses TRBV3-1 (or the pseudogene TRBV3-2) and TRBJ1-4; 11 bases in the junction line up with TRBD1. The sequenced sample consisted of blood. This TCR came from a woman in her twenties or thirties in good health. In nucleotide form, the sequence is TGTGCCAGCAGCCAAGGGGGGACAGGGGGAAGGGGACTGTTTTTT. Translated, this gives CASSQGGTGGRGLFF.